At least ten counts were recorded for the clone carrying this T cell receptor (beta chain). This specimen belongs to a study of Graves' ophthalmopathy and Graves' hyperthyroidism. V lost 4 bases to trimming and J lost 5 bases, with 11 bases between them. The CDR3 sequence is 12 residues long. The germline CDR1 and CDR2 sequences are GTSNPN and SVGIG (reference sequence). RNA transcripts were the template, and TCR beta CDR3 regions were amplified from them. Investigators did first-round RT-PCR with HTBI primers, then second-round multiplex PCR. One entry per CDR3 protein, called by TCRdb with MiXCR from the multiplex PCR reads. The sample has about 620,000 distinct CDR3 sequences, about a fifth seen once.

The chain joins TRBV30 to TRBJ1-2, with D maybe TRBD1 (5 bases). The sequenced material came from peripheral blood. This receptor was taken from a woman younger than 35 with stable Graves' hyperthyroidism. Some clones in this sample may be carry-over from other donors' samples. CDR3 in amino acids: CAWTLPGYGYTF. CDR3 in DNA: TGTGCCTGGACCCTCCCAGGGTATGGCTACACCTTC.